The rows below give T cell receptor beta chains drawn from one sample of a study of blood T cell repertoires in COVID-19. TCRdb's copy holds only in-frame clones and misses some; the assay was immunoSEQ multiplex PCR. The sample consists of around 180,000 clones, 70% to 90% of them appearing once. The material sequenced was peripheral blood. The receptors shown here come from a man in his forties with active or convalescent COVID-19. Both conserved end residues are part of each CDR3. Some rows have no size entry. The others give once, few or many, or a class for an expanded clone.

v_gene	j_gene	abundance	CDR3aa
TRBV19	TRBJ1-2	NA	CASSIAGGGNYGYTF
TRBV5-5	TRBJ1-3	few	CASSLQPGAGNTIYF
TRBV19	TRBJ1-1	few	CASSPGQGNTEAFF
TRBV28	TRBJ1-2	NA	CASRERTGQGDYGYTF
TRBV2	TRBJ2-3	NA	CASSGSFVEYF
TRBV11-3	TRBJ2-2	NA	CASSPRFVDTGELFF
TRBV4-1	TRBJ1-1	NA	CASSQIRENTEAFF
TRBV6-5	TRBJ1-5	NA	CASRGTGGNQPQHF
TRBV4-2	TRBJ2-7	NA	CASSQVPESSYEQYF
TRBV6-2/TRBV6-3	TRBJ2-2	NA	CASSYESGGTGELFF
TRBV5-6	TRBJ1-2	NA	CASSDLGQSYGYTF
TRBV7-3	TRBJ2-3	NA	CASSSSGGSDTQYF
TRBV4-3	TRBJ1-4	NA	CASSQEVGRVGEKLFF
TRBV5-1	TRBJ2-5	NA	CASTLTGAVQETQYF
TRBV7-9	TRBJ2-7	once	CASSHSIIPYEQYF
TRBV18	TRBJ1-6	few	CASSLAWTGRNSPLHF
TRBV24-1	TRBJ2-4	NA	CATTWGVTSLSQAKNIQYF
TRBV4-1	TRBJ2-7	NA	CASSLGPPGLAASYEQYF
TRBV24-1	TRBJ2-3	NA	CATSGPSGGASDTQYF
TRBV30	TRBJ2-7	once	CAWSSGARGYEQYF
TRBV10-3	TRBJ1-1	NA	CAISEPGKKGVAEAFF
TRBV5-1	TRBJ1-1	NA	CASSLQGTEAFF